This T cell receptor beta chain was observed in a study of cytomegalovirus exposure and HLA in healthy donors. Overall study results and limits: Several of the most significant clusters appeared, in a later analysis, to be linked to common viral pathogens.

The CDR3 consists of 11 residues. With 2 bases removed from V and 8 bases from J, the gap between germline ends came to 9 bases. Germline-derived CDR1 and CDR2 are GTSNPN and SVGIG (reference sequence). The PCR had 60 Vbeta and 13 Jbeta primers. Measured with immunoSEQ multiplex PCR; TCRdb has only the in-frame clones, and not every one. The table records around 170,000 clones, around 80% of them present only once. Note on this clone: The antigen remains unidentified.

V is TRBV30 and J is TRBJ1-1; D gene ambiguous. The receptor was derived from a girl between 10 and 17 years old in good health and CMV-seropositive. Material for sequencing was PBMCs. CDR3 in DNA: TGTGCCTGGAGTTCCTCTGTGGAAGCTTTCTTT. Amino acids: CAWSSSVEAFF.